The 25 T cell receptor beta chains presented below share a single source sample, sequenced in a study of shared clonotypes between healthy human individuals. Naivety among CD8 cells was defined by CD45RO negativity and positive CCR7 selection, thereby excluding terminally differentiated effector memory CD45RA+ cells. Using immunoSEQ multiplex PCR, the repertoire was profiled, and TCRdb retains in-frame clones only, with some absent. The data contain about 680,000 clones, 92% of them seen just once; the ten biggest clones take up approximately 22%. Sequencing input: naive CD8+ T cells sorted from blood. All receptors derive from a man aged 25-40 years in good health.

The gene calls are TRBV27 and TRBJ2-1; D possibly corresponds to TRBD2 (6 bases). CDR3 length equals 19 residues. Trimming shortened V by 6 bases and J by 5 bases, and 29 bases separated the two germline ends. CDR1 and CDR2 from the germline V gene are MNHEY and SMNVEV (reference sequence). The CDR3 is CASRRGTQAHRTIHNEQFF. The DNA of the CDR3 is TGTGCCAGCAGGAGAGGGACTCAAGCTCATAGGACCATCCACAATGAGCAGTTCTTC.

The genes are TRBV6-1 and TRBJ2-3; D possibly corresponds to TRBD2 (5 bases). Deletions cut 3 bases from V and 1 base from J, with 14 bases between. Per germline, CDR1 MNHNS and CDR2 SASEGT. The CDR3 spans 16 residues. CDR3 coding DNA: TGTGCCAGCAGTGACCTCACGGGGAGCGGCACAGATACGCAGTATTTT. Translation: CASSDLTGSGTDTQYF.

The J gene is TRBJ2-7, the V gene TRBV18; no clear D gene. The CDR3 spans 13 residues. Germline lookup yields CDR1 KGHSH and CDR2 LQKENI. The V end was cut by 8 bases, the J end by 3 bases, with 14 bases between. The CDR3 region has the DNA TGTGCCAGCAGGCACGGCGACGTCTACGAGCAGTACTTC. It translates to CASRHGDVYEQYF.

The chain has TRBV4-3 and TRBJ2-7, with 7 bases aligning to TRBD2. Germline trimming cut 0 bases from V and 7 bases from J; bases unmatched to any gene: 6. CDR1 is LGHNA, CDR2 YSLEER, per germline. CDR3 length equals 14 residues. The CDR3 DNA sequence: TGCGCCAGCAGCCAAGATAGGGGAGCGGGGGAGCAGTACTTC. Translation: CASSQDRGAGEQYF.

This clone was counted once. The V and J genes are TRBV6-1 and TRBJ2-5; D not resolved. Germline CDR1 MNHNS, CDR2 SASEGT. This CDR3 region has 11 residues. Trimming took 5 bases from V and 3 from J, leaving 4 bases between them. Here the CDR3 reads CASSYKETQYF. The CDR3, as DNA: TGTGCCAGCAGTTACAAAGAGACCCAGTACTTC.

CDR3 sequence reads: CASSDRTGGTEAFF. CDR3 sequence (DNA): TGTGCCAGCAGTGACCGGACAGGGGGCACTGAAGCTTTCTTT. V gene TRBV6-1 combines with J gene TRBJ1-1, with 10 nucleotides matching TRBD1. CDR1 MNHNS and CDR2 SASEGT come from the germline V gene. This CDR3 has 14 amino acids. V gave up 3 bases and J gave up 4 bases; unmatched junction bases: 2.

The chain recombines TRBV27 with TRBJ2-1, with TRBD2 matching 9 bases. CDR3 length equals 16 residues. Losses at the gene ends were 2 bases for V and 2 bases for J; bases not matched to a gene: 4. From germline, CDR1 is MNHEY and CDR2 SMNVEV (reference sequence). The CDR3 region is CASSLGAGGTYNEQFF. The CDR3 DNA follows: TGTGCCAGCAGTTTAGGGGCGGGAGGGACCTACAATGAGCAGTTCTTC.

This chain connects TRBV28 to TRBJ2-2; D unclear. This CDR3 has 12 residues. The germline V gene encodes CDR1 MDHEN and CDR2 SYDVKM. V lost 7 bases to trimming and J lost 4 bases, with 7 bases between them. The CDR3 DNA is TGTGCCAGCAACCGTGGCACCGGGGAGCTGTTTTTT. Translated: CASNRGTGELFF.

V gene TRBV7-9 combines with J gene TRBJ2-2, with D maybe TRBD1 (6 bases). The CDR3 is 15 amino acids. Trimming left V 4 bases short and J 1 base short, with 10 bases between. Germline CDR1 reads SEHNR; CDR2 reads FQNEAQ (reference sequence). The CDR3 region has the DNA TGTGCCAGCAGCTCCTTGACAGGGAACACCGGGGAGCTGTTTTTT. It specifies CASSSLTGNTGELFF.

V usage is TRBV5-8 and J usage is TRBJ2-7, with 8 nucleotides matching TRBD1. The V segment lost 0 bases and the J segment 5 bases; nucleotides outside the gene matches: 4. The V gene's germline CDR1 is SGHTS and CDR2 YDEGEE. This CDR3 has 14 amino acids. CDR3 nucleotides: TGTGCCAGCAGCTTGGGACAGGGGTACCACGAGCAGTACTTC. The encoded protein is CASSLGQGYHEQYF.

This chain links TRBV7-8 with TRBJ2-7; 11 nucleotides match TRBD1. This CDR3 is 15 amino acids long. Germline-derived CDR1 and CDR2 are SGHVS and FQNEAQ. V lost 4 bases to trimming and J lost 2 bases; unmatched junction nucleotides: 4. The CDR3 DNA reads as TGTGCCAGCAGCTACCCGGGACAGGGGGCCTACGAGCAGTACTTC. It is translated as CASSYPGQGAYEQYF.

The genes are TRBV5-4 and TRBJ2-1, with D hard to call. The length of the CDR3 is 15 residues. Germline-derived CDR1 and CDR2 are SGHNT and YYREEE (reference sequence). Between the trimmed V and J ends, which lost 0 bases and 0 bases, there was a span of 7 bases. The chain's CDR3 is CASSLGSSSYNEQFF. The CDR3 DNA reads as TGTGCCAGCAGCTTGGGGAGTAGCTCCTACAATGAGCAGTTCTTC.

The V gene is TRBV27, the J gene TRBJ2-7; D uncertain. There are 13 residues in the CDR3. CDR1 and CDR2 from the germline V gene are MNHEY and SMNVEV (reference sequence). V was cut by 5 bases and J by 6 bases, with 14 bases left in between. The CDR3 is CASSPDLPGEQYF. CDR3 DNA sequence: TGTGCCAGCAGTCCGGACCTACCAGGCGAGCAGTACTTC.

The chain is built from TRBV29-1 and TRBJ2-1; tentatively, D is TRBD1 or TRBD2 (5 bases each). The ends were cut back, 3 bases at V and 2 bases at J, with 11 bases in the middle. The CDR3 contains 14 residues. Germline CDR1 reads SQVTM; CDR2 reads ANQGSEA. Here the CDR3 DNA reads TGCAGCGTTGAGTCGGGGACCCCCTACAATGAGCAGTTCTTC. Translating gives CSVESGTPYNEQFF.

This rearrangement joins TRBV11-3 to TRBJ2-2; 9 nucleotides align to TRBD2. CDR1 SGHNT and CDR2 YENEEA come from the germline V gene. The CDR3 has 17 residues. V shed 5 bases and J 4 bases; nucleotides not matched to a gene: 11. The CDR3 reads CASSTPTSGSSTGELFF. CDR3 nucleotide sequence: TGTGCCAGCAGCACCCCAACTAGCGGGTCCTCCACCGGGGAGCTGTTTTTT.

The chain combines TRBV7-6 with TRBJ2-7, with TRBD1 identical over 9 bases. V shed 5 bases, J shed 5 bases, and the junction held 7 bases outside the gene matches. The CDR3 loop spans 14 amino acids. Germline-derived CDR1 and CDR2 are SGHVS and FNYEAQ. CDR3: CASSTTGGRNEQYF. CDR3 DNA: TGTGCCAGCAGCACGACAGGGGGACGGAACGAGCAGTACTTC.

V and J are TRBV15 and TRBJ2-7; the D is unclear. The germline V and J ends were trimmed by 0 bases and 4 bases, with 13 bases remaining between them. The CDR3 runs to 15 residues. The germline CDR1 and CDR2 sequences are LNHNV and YYDKDF (reference sequence). CDR3 sequence: CATSRDLGNPYEQYF. The CDR3 DNA is TGTGCCACCAGCAGAGATCTGGGGAATCCGTACGAGCAGTACTTC.

This chain joins TRBV11-2 and TRBJ2-7; D could derive from TRBD1 or TRBD2 (5 bases each). The ends were cut back, 5 bases at V and 5 bases at J, with 13 bases in the middle. The length of the CDR3 is 13 residues. CDR1 and CDR2 from the germline V gene are SGHAT and FQNNGV. CDR3 region: CASSGTPAHEQYF. The CDR3 nucleotides are TGTGCCAGCAGCGGGACCCCAGCCCACGAGCAGTACTTC.

V usage is TRBV5-1 and J usage is TRBJ2-2, with D tentatively TRBD2 (6 bases). Germline V CDR1 and CDR2: SGHRS, YFSETQ. V dropped 7 bases and J dropped 2 bases, with 18 bases sitting between them. The CDR3 runs to 16 residues. This chain's CDR3 is CASSGGTWGNTGELFF. For the CDR3, the DNA is TGCGCCAGCTCGGGTGGGACTTGGGGAAACACCGGGGAGCTGTTTTTT.

This chain joins TRBV6-5 and TRBJ1-4; 12 positions agree with TRBD1. Germline trimming cut 5 bases from V and 8 bases from J; bases unmatched to any gene: 3. Germline V CDR1 and CDR2: MNHEY, SVGAGI. The CDR3 extends over 14 amino acids. DNA of the CDR3: TGTGCCAGCAGTGCGGGACAGGGGGCCGAAAAACTGTTTTTT. Protein: CASSAGQGAEKLFF.

The chain is built from TRBV13 and TRBJ2-7; D is ambiguous. Germline assignment: CDR1 PRHDT and CDR2 FYEKMQ (reference sequence). The V end lost 0 bases, the J end lost 6 bases, and 3 bases lay between the germline ends. CDR3 length: 11 amino acids. CDR3 nucleotide sequence: TGTGCCAGCAGCTTAGGAGGCGAGCAGTACTTC. It encodes CASSLGGEQYF.

This chain connects TRBV6-6 to TRBJ2-1; 11 bases are shared with TRBD1. The CDR3 totals 15 residues. CDR1 is MNHNY and CDR2 is SVGAGI in the germline V gene (reference sequence). Germline trimming cut 6 bases from V and 4 bases from J; bases unmatched to any gene: 5. CDR3 residues: CASSSGTGGYNEQFF. Here the CDR3 DNA reads TGTGCCAGCAGCTCCGGGACAGGGGGTTACAATGAGCAGTTCTTC.

This clone was detected once. The rearrangement uses TRBV29-1 and TRBJ2-1, with TRBD2 as a possible D gene (5 bases). Germline loops: CDR1 SQVTM, CDR2 ANQGSEA. The CDR3 is made up of 13 amino acids. V lost 5 bases and J 5 bases, leaving 13 bases between the germline ends. This CDR3 reads CSVRPISDNEQFF. The CDR3 coding sequence is TGCAGCGTTCGGCCGATTAGCGACAATGAGCAGTTCTTC.

This clone was observed many times. V and J are TRBV6-1 and TRBJ1-5; 7 bases line up with TRBD1. Trimming removed 2 bases from V and 4 bases from J; junction bases left unmatched: 8. The CDR3 runs to 16 residues. Germline-derived CDR1 and CDR2 are MNHNS and SASEGT. The CDR3 region has the DNA TGTGCCAGCAGTGAACATAAAGGGGGCTGGAATCAGCCCCAGCATTTT. Protein sequence: CASSEHKGGWNQPQHF.

The chain carries TRBV9 and TRBJ2-1; 9 bases fit TRBD2. This CDR3 comprises 16 residues. Germline lookup yields CDR1 SGDLS and CDR2 YYNGEE. Trimming took 0 bases from V and 5 from J; bases not matched to a gene: 6. CDR3 nucleotide sequence: TGTGCCAGCAGCGTAGGTGCAGCGGGAGGAAACAATGAGCAGTTCTTC. This codes for CASSVGAAGGNNEQFF.